The following is a TCR beta chain sequence with its context. The antigen it binds to is not known. No clone much larger than this one lies a single base away; base qualities are absent. Germline trimming amounts to 1 base on V and 2 bases on J, with 2 as the count of junction bases outside the gene matches. Measured from the cysteine to the phenylalanine, the CDR3 is 15 residues long. This entry keeps only the CDR3 DNA: 45 bases, framed from base 1. CDR1 and CDR2 were assigned from the germline V gene as MNHNS and SASEGT. The source of the sample is a study of cytomegalovirus exposure and HLA in healthy donors (dated by TCRdb to 2017 to 2019). About the full investigation: An earlier analysis of under 600 of the donors reported more than 250 Gb of sequence data and more than 90 million unique TCR beta sequences from 150 million to 200 million T cells. Of the approximately 400 genotyped donors, roughly 80% were placed in the genetic ancestry cluster associated with self-reported Caucasian donors. To study patterns of TCR occurrence, a later analysis re-analyzed previously published TCR beta repertoires from 666 donors and added high-resolution HLA genotyping. The study combined high-throughput TCR immunosequencing, statistical association of individual TCRs with disease status, and machine learning to predict cytomegalovirus infection status. Class I and class II HLA loci were covered by the typing at four-digit resolution. On average, roughly 250,000 unique TCR beta nucleotide sequences were sequenced per donor among about 400 genotyped donors of the cohort, with 15% to 20% of those sequences being non-productive. Every repertoire in the discovery cohort had been generated on one and the same sequencing platform. About 320 gigabases of sequencing data and around 87 million unique TCR sequences were included in an early release covering about 700 HLA-typed donors. Donor age, sex, ethnicity and CMV serostatus were compiled together with the repertoire data. In addition to the first cohort of approximately 650 subjects, a separate validation cohort of 130 or so different subjects was used. The study profiled the T cell repertoires of under 700 subjects by immunosequencing and related them to cytomegalovirus serostatus. In the later analysis, no new phenotypic data were used to find candidate immune exposures; instead, reliance was placed on TCR beta sequences and their occurrence across donors. A later genetic analysis took genome-wide SNP genotypes for about 55% of the roughly 700 donors and used that subset as a discovery cohort. To decide whether each TCR beta V gene segment behaved as functional or pseudogenic, an earlier analysis of some 600 of the donors relied on high-throughput TCR beta sequencing. Typing coverage differed by locus: A, B, C, DRB1 and DQB1 were typed in roughly 629-630 donors, DQA1 in about 550, DPA1 in roughly 590, and DPB1 in 400 to 490. The aim of the study was to test whether cataloging public T cell receptors could identify signatures of past pathogen exposure. Because of strong linkage in the cohort, roughly five DR-DQ haplotypes were treated as single units for association and clustering.

The cohort comprised some 680 healthy bone marrow donors. Cohort members were all nominally healthy when sampled, although unrecorded immune exposures were likely present. Of the roughly 670 cohort members, approximately 300 had a positive CMV serostatus and about 350 had a negative one, while no CMV serostatus was recorded for the donor. A peripheral blood sample was collected from each donor, and TCR beta sequencing was performed on peripheral blood mononuclear cells. The Qiagen DNeasy Blood Extraction Kit was used to extract genomic DNA from the blood cell samples. Library prep was done by the immunoSEQ multiplex PCR assay. For the multiplex PCR, a mixture combining 60 forward primers for TCR Vbeta segments and 13 reverse primers for TCR Jbeta segments was used. A multiplex PCR assay on genomic DNA amplified the CDR3 region of rearranged TCR beta genes. The Illumina HiSeq System was used to sequence the amplified TCR beta libraries as 87-base-pair reads. The study's own analysis went as follows. Across the roughly 670 repertoires, a later analysis counted 75 million to 90 million unique TCR beta chains, 9 million to 14 million of which were shared by at least two donors. Raw reads were error-corrected and collapsed into unique sequences by a nearest-neighbor algorithm in which closely related sequences were merged to remove PCR and sequencing errors. Alignment of CDR3 sequences to IMGT reference sequences was used to assign V, D and J gene segments. For a sequence to be retained, at least a six-nucleotide match to both a V gene segment and a J gene segment was required. Rearrangements were classified as productive when the CDR3 lacked stop codons and remained in frame with V and J, and all other rearrangements were classified as non-productive. CDR3 was defined according to IMGT convention as the region running from the second conserved V-encoded cysteine to the conserved J-encoded phenylalanine. In an earlier analysis of around 640 of the donors, sequences lacking an unambiguous match to a single V gene segment were excluded. In an earlier analysis of several hundred of the donors, V segments were called functional above 56.7% productive rearrangements and were called segregating when the between-donor standard deviation exceeded 5%. A statistical classification framework was built for diagnosing cytomegalovirus status from the catalog of TCR beta chain sequences. V and J gene assignment, in a later analysis, came from comparing TCR nucleotide sequences with IMGT/GENE-DB human TR gene sequences. Using the TCRdist pipeline, a later analysis assigned CDR3 sequences along with most-parsimonious VDJ recombination scenarios. In a later analysis, each TCR beta chain was defined by its CDR3 amino acid sequence together with its V-gene family, and reads without a unique V-gene family were excluded. To address suspected cross-contamination and a sequencing artifact, a later analysis removed roughly 580 highly shared, low-generation-probability nucleotide sequences. A later analysis calculated a clonal expansion index for each public chain from normalized within-repertoire ranks of inferred template counts. Generation probabilities in a later analysis came from a VDJ recombination model fitted to out-of-frame rearrangements, and those results were checked against IGoR. In a later analysis, hypergeometric tests were used to score TCR-TCR, TCR-HLA and TCR-CMV co-occurrence, with a repertoire-size bias correction applied to TCR pairs. In a later analysis, false discovery rates were estimated by permuting HLA or CMV assignments 20 times. In a later analysis, co-occurring TCRs were grouped using DBSCAN, with TCRdist sequence similarity added in when clustering inside HLA-allele-positive subsets. Repertoires with fewer than 30,000 or more than 120,000 public chains were left out of co-occurrence clustering, as were five repertoires with anomalous nucleotide sharing. Not all clones reach the TCRdb copy of this immuneACCESS table, which keeps in-frame sequences only. Checked studies attribute under half of the gap to unresolved V genes and leave the rest unexplained. Clone size and V and J calls were adopted from that table, with D and trimming inferred from the DNA. For this sample there are 95,000 to 100,000 clones; 65% to 80% appear just once. The ten top clones hold 7.5% to 9.5% of the sample.

Overall study outcomes, separate from this receptor: In a later analysis, HLA-associated TCR beta chains showed more clonal expansion and lower generation probabilities than non-associated chains that were equally common. According to a later analysis, parvovirus B19, influenza, CMV and Epstein-Barr virus appeared linked to several top co-occurrence clusters. Specific HLA alleles were associated with 16,951 TCR beta sequences at a false discovery rate of 0.05 in a later analysis. An earlier analysis of approximately 600 of the donors showed that most TCR beta V segments appeared in productive rearrangements either about 90% or about 30% of the time, which broadly matched IMGT annotations. Because counts were too low, 15 to 20 rarely observed V segments, including chromosome 9 orphons, were excluded from the earlier analysis of 587 of the donors. In a later genetic analysis, fewer N-insertions in productive TCRs were reported among donors in an Asian-associated ancestry cluster than the roughly 700-donor mean. A further reported finding was that TCR beta sequences accurately predicted the HLA-A and HLA-B alleles for most subjects in the first cohort. The sequencing pipeline was judged likely to have produced a cluster of highly shared sequence variants as a technical artifact. The classifier was reported to diagnose cytomegalovirus status with high specificity and sensitivity in both the original cohort and the validation cohort. Because HLA typing was unavailable for some donors at each locus, only the typed subset was used in association tests. According to a later analysis, most CMV-associated TCR beta chains appeared to be HLA-restricted, and the HLA associations seemed to be driven largely by CMV exposure. Only TCR beta chains were sequenced in this cohort, and the absence of alpha or paired-chain data limited detectable features. In vitro tests confirmed that a few of the cytomegalovirus-associated TCR beta chains recognize cytomegalovirus antigens. Linkage disequilibrium might explain the correlated functional status among segregating V segments, but an unknown experimental factor could not be excluded. A later analysis found that TCR association rates varied across HLA loci, with DRB1 alleles showing the most associated TCRs and HLA-C alleles the fewest. When HLA alleles, especially DR and DQ, strongly co-occurred, attributing TCR associations to individual alleles was difficult. It was suggested by the authors that the approach could potentially be generalized to other disease states and immunological phenotypes. Most TCR sequences were seen in very few donors, while some public TCRs were found in many individuals. Immune exposure information for the cohort was limited to CMV serostatus. Some IMGT-functional V segments, including TRBV6-2 and TRBV6-3, could not be told apart with the 87-base-pair reads, so those segments were excluded. V-gene and J-gene trimming of TCR beta chains was associated with a missense DCLRE1C variant in a later genetic analysis, and the association was replicated in an independent cohort. A total of roughly 160 TCR beta chains were listed by the study as associated with cytomegalovirus. Roughly uniform sequencing depth across donors was assumed in presence/absence analyses, although this assumption may not hold.

This receptor chain uses TRBV6-1 and TRBJ2-3; 8 bases in between match TRBD1. The receptor was derived from a human donor in good health. The sequenced sample was PBMCs. The sequence in DNA is TGTGCCAGCAGTGAAGGCAGGGGGCTCACAGATACGCAGTATTTT. Translated, it gives CASSEGRGLTDTQYF.